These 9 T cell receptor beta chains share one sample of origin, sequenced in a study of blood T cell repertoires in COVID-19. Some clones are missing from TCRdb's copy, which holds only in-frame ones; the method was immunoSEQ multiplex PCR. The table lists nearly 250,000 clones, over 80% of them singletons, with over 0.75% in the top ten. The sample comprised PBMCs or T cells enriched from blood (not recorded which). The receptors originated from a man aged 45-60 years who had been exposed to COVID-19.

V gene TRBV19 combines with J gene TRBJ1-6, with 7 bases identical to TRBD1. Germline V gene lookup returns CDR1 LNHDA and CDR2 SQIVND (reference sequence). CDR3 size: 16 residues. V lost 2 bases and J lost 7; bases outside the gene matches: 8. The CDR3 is CASSINRQGGNSPLHF. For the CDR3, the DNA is TGTGCCAGTAGTATAAACCGACAGGGCGGGAATTCACCCCTCCACTTT.

This chain's CDR3 is CASSRRPGLEQYF. DNA of the CDR3: TGTGCCAGCAGCCGTCGGCCAGGGCTCGAGCAGTACTTC. The V call is TRBV3-1 (or the pseudogene TRBV3-2), the J call TRBJ2-7, with D perhaps TRBD1 (5 bases). The CDR3 runs 13 residues. Trimming removed 4 bases at V and 6 bases at J, with 13 bases between. Germline assignment: CDR1 LGHDT and CDR2 YNNKEL (reference sequence).

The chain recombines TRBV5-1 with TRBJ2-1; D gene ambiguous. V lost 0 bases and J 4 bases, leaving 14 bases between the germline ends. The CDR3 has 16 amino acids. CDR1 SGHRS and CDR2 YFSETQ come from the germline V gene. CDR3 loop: CASSLEPPAAYNEQFF. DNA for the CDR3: TGCGCCAGCAGCTTGGAACCCCCAGCAGCGTACAATGAGCAGTTCTTC.

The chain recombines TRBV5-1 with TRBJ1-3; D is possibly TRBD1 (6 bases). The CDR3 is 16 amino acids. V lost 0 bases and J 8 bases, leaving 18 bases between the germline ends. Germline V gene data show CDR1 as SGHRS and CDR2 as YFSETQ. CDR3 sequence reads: CASSLAWGRGEDTIYF. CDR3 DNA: TGCGCCAGCAGCTTGGCCTGGGGCAGGGGTGAGGACACCATATATTTT.

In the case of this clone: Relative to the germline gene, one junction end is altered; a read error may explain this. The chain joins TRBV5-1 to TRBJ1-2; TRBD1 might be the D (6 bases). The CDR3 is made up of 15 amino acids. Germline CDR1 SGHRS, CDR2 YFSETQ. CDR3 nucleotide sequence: TGCGCCAGCACCTTGGATCCGACAGGAGGCTATGGCTACACCTTC. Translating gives CASTLDPTGGYGYTF.

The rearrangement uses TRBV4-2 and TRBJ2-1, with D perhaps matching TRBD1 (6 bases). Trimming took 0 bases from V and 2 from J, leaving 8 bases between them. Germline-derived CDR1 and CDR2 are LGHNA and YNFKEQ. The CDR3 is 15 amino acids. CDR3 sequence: CASSQDRDTYNEQFF. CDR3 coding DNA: TGTGCCAGCAGCCAAGATAGGGACACCTACAATGAGCAGTTCTTC.

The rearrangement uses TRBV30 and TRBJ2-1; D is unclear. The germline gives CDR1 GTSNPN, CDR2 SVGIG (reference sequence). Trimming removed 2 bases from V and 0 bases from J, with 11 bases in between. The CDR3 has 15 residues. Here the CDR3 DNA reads TGTGCCTGGAGTTCTTTCGTGAGCTCCTACAATGAGCAGTTCTTC. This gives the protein CAWSSFVSSYNEQFF.

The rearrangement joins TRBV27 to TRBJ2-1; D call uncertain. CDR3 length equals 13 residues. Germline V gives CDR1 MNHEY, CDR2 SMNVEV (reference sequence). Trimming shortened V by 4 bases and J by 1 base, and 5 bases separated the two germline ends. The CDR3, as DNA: TGTGCCAGCAGTTACGGGTCCTACAATGAGCAGTTCTTC. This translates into CASSYGSYNEQFF.

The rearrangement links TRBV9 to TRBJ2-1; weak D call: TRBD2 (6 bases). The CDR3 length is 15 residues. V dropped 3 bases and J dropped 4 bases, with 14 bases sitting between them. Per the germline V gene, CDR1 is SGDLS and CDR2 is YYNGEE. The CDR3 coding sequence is TGTGCCAGCAGCGCATCGGGGACTCAGTACAATGAGCAGTTCTTC. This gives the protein CASSASGTQYNEQFF.